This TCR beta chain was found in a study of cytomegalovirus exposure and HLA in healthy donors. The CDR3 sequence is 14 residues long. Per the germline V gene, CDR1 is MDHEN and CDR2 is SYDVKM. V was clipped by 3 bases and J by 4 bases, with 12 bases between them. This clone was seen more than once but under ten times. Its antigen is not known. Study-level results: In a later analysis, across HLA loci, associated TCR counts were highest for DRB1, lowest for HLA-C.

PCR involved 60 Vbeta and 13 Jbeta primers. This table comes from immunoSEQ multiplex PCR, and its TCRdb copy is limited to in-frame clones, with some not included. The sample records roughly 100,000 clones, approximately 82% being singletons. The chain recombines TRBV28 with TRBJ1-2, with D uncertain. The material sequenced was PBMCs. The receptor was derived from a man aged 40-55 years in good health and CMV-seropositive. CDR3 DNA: TGTGCCAGCAGTTTTGGTCAGAACCCCTATGGCTACACCTTC. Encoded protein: CASSFGQNPYGYTF.